The present entry profiles one T cell receptor beta chain with its context. Germline V CDR1 and CDR2: MNHNS, SASEGT. V was trimmed by 1 base and J by 0 bases, leaving 9 bases between them. The CDR3 sequence is 16 residues long. Original handling: Amplification with reference gene primers provided the estimates of nucleated cell counts. The assay was immunoSEQ multiplex PCR, and TCRdb's table has in-frame clones only and misses some. That table gives V, J and clone size, and the DNA gave D and trimming. The table includes 250,000 to 300,000 clones, 89% detected once. This sample was included in a study of blood T cell repertoires in COVID-19. The overall study: The samples span acute and convalescent COVID-19 from the United States, Italy and Spain. T cells, B-cell-depleted T cells, or PBMCs provided the cDNA or gDNA that served as material.

This sequence originates from a woman aged 60 to 75 with acute or convalescent COVID-19. The V and J genes are TRBV6-1 and TRBJ1-4, with D perhaps TRBD1 (5 bases). Sequenced material: peripheral blood. Here the CDR3 DNA reads TGTGCCAGCAGTGAAGAAGTGACAGCAACTAATGAAAAACTGTTTTTT. Its protein product is CASSEEVTATNEKLFF.